Listed here are 4 T cell receptor beta chains from one sample, sequenced in a study of cytomegalovirus exposure and HLA in healthy donors. The study ran its PCR with 60 Vbeta and 13 Jbeta primers. Assay: immunoSEQ multiplex PCR; the TCRdb copy retains only in-frame clones and omits some. The table lists approximately 140,000 clones, roughly four fifths of them singletons. The sample consisted of PBMCs. These receptors were obtained from a woman aged 45 to 65 in good health and CMV-seronegative.

The chain links TRBV7-9 to TRBJ1-3; 9 positions agree with TRBD1. V shed 6 bases, J shed 4 bases, and the junction held 7 bases outside the gene matches. The CDR3 runs to 15 residues. Germline V gene data show CDR1 as SEHNR and CDR2 as FQNEAQ (reference sequence). CDR3 protein: CASRPTGGEGNTIYF. The CDR3 coding sequence is TGTGCCAGCAGACCGACAGGGGGAGAAGGAAACACCATATATTTT.

The rearrangement links TRBV18 to TRBJ2-6; D not certain. Trimming removed 3 bases from V and 2 bases from J, with 8 bases in between. The CDR3 runs 15 residues. Germline V gene lookup returns CDR1 KGHSH and CDR2 LQKENI. CDR3: CASSPSVTGANVLTF. DNA for the CDR3: TGTGCCAGCTCACCTTCGGTTACTGGGGCCAACGTCCTGACTTTC.

The V call is TRBV5-1, the J call TRBJ1-1; D is possibly TRBD1 (5 bases). The CDR3 extends over 16 amino acids. Deletions cut 3 bases from V and 0 bases from J, with 15 bases between. CDR1 is SGHRS, CDR2 YFSETQ, per germline. CDR3 nucleotide sequence: TGCGCCAGCAGCTCGACAGTGCCGATCATGAACACTGAAGCTTTCTTT. Translating it yields CASSSTVPIMNTEAFF.

This sequence joins TRBV2 and TRBJ2-7; maybe TRBD1 (6 bases). V was clipped by 6 bases and J by 0 bases, with 9 bases between them. The CDR3 is 13 amino acids. Germline V gene sequence: CDR1 SNHLY, CDR2 FYNNEI. The DNA of the CDR3 is TGTGCCAGCAGGACAGGAGTCTCCTACGAGCAGTACTTC. Translated: CASRTGVSYEQYF.